What follows describes a single T cell receptor beta chain. This entry comes from a study of CD8 T cells in Susac syndrome. CDR3 length equals 15 residues. V was pared by 0 bases and J by 5 bases, with 12 bases between. Germline CDR1 and CDR2: SGDLS and YYNGEE. The RNA input was 0.5 to 1 ug, and it was reverse transcribed with random hexamers. immunoSEQ multiplex PCR amplified TCR beta CDR3 across 54 Vbeta, 13 Jbeta. MiXCR was run by TCRdb on the immunoSEQ multiplex PCR reads, yielding one entry per CDR3 protein. The sample carries about 64,000 distinct CDR3 sequences, roughly 94% recorded once. The receptor was derived from a human donor with multiple sclerosis. The material sequenced was CD8+ T cells from PBMCs. The V call is TRBV9, the J call TRBJ2-1, with a tentative D call TRBD1 (5 bases). The CDR3 nucleotides read TGTGCCAGCAGCGTAGCTGATTCAGGGAACAATGAGCAGTTCTTC. Protein product: CASSVADSGNNEQFF.